Each of the 27 T cell receptor beta chains below was sequenced from the same sample in a study of monozygotic twins with inflammatory bowel disease. TCRdb re-analyzed the 5' RACE reads; it lists each CDR3 protein once, without DNA. This sample contains under 150,000 distinct CDR3 sequences. Sequencing was done on a sample of blood. Every receptor here comes from a human donor with ulcerative colitis or Crohn's disease, or a healthy co-twin of an affected twin (not recorded which).

The V gene is TRBV7-2, the J gene TRBJ1-5; TCRdb's assignment of TRBD1 cannot be checked, as there is no DNA. CDR3 size: 16 residues. Germline assignment: CDR1 SGHTA and CDR2 FQGNSA. CDR3 in amino acids: CASSSQGAGSDQPQHF.

The chain employs TRBV5-4 and TRBJ2-3; TCRdb's D gene call, TRBD1, goes unchecked for lack of DNA. Germline loops: CDR1 SGHNT, CDR2 YYREEE (reference sequence). The CDR3 sequence is 14 residues long. The CDR3 loop is CASSVRGGPVTQYF.

V usage is TRBV14 and J usage is TRBJ1-1; the TCRdb D gene call, TRBD1, has no DNA to confirm it. CDR3 length: 16 amino acids. CDR1 SGHDN and CDR2 FVKESK come from the germline V gene. CDR3 amino acids: CASSQDMGGMNTEAFF.

The chain carries TRBV20-1 and TRBJ2-3. Germline V gene lookup returns CDR1 DFQATT and CDR2 SNEGSKA (reference sequence). The CDR3 runs 14 residues. CDR3 amino acids: CSARSFGYLDTQYF.

This chain joins TRBV5-1 and TRBJ1-1. The CDR3 is made up of 13 amino acids. The V gene's germline CDR1 is SGHRS and CDR2 YFSETQ. The CDR3 region is CASSWGGAEEAFF.

V and J are TRBV7-9 and TRBJ2-5; the TRBD2 assignment by TCRdb is unverifiable without DNA. There are 15 residues in the CDR3. Germline lookup yields CDR1 SEHNR and CDR2 FQNEAQ (reference sequence). CDR3 residues: CASSFGLPMQETQYF.

V usage is TRBV5-1 and J usage is TRBJ2-7; TCRdb lists TRBD2, though no DNA is available to test this call. Germline lookup yields CDR1 SGHRS and CDR2 YFSETQ. This CDR3 comprises 16 residues. Here the CDR3 reads CASSWTTGTFSYEQYF.

The chain has TRBV11-2 and TRBJ2-1. Per the germline V gene, CDR1 is SGHAT and CDR2 is FQNNGV. This CDR3 spans 13 amino acids. The CDR3 loop reads CASSLDLGNEQFF.

V and J are TRBV20-1 and TRBJ1-2; there is no DNA to check the TCRdb D call of TRBD1. Germline V gives CDR1 DFQATT, CDR2 SNEGSKA (reference sequence). The CDR3 spans 11 residues. The CDR3 sequence is CSAPRRGGYTF.

The chain carries TRBV4-2 and TRBJ2-3; TCRdb lists TRBD2, though no DNA is available to test this call. The length of the CDR3 is 17 residues. Germline lookup yields CDR1 LGHNA and CDR2 YNFKEQ. CDR3 amino acids: CASSQDQPGGPEDTQYF.

The chain uses TRBV30 and TRBJ1-2. The germline gives CDR1 GTSNPN, CDR2 SVGIG (reference sequence). The CDR3 length is 12 residues. This CDR3 reads CAWSVWSTGYTF.

V gene TRBV3-1 combines with J gene TRBJ2-2. Germline V lookup: CDR1 LGHDT, CDR2 YNNKEL (reference sequence). The CDR3 has 14 amino acids. CDR3: CASRPTINTGELFF.

J is TRBJ2-1 and V is TRBV5-1; as DNA is missing, the TRBD2 call by TCRdb cannot be tested. The CDR3 totals 15 residues. CDR1 is SGHRS and CDR2 is YFSETQ in the germline V gene. CDR3 in amino acids: CASSITSGDYNEQFF.

This chain uses TRBV6-5 with TRBJ1-4; the TCRdb D gene call, TRBD1, has no DNA to confirm it. Germline values: CDR1 MNHEY, CDR2 SVGAGI. This CDR3 is built from 14 residues. CDR3 sequence reads: CASSIQGLDEKLFF.

This chain connects TRBV20-1 to TRBJ2-2; TCRdb's D gene call, TRBD1, goes unchecked for lack of DNA. CDR3 length equals 20 residues. In germline, CDR1 is DFQATT, CDR2 SNEGSKA (reference sequence). The CDR3 is CSARTDPGTGYHLRGGELFF.

The genes are TRBV30 and TRBJ2-5; TCRdb reports TRBD2, a call that lacks DNA to check it against. The CDR3 covers 15 residues. Germline CDR1 and CDR2: GTSNPN and SVGIG (reference sequence). CDR3 sequence reads: CAWSTPSDGQETQYF.

The gene calls are TRBV29-1 and TRBJ1-2. This CDR3 is 15 amino acids long. Germline lookup yields CDR1 SQVTM and CDR2 ANQGSEA. The CDR3 spells CSVERGQTTNYGYTF. Variable domain in full (rest from reference TRBV29-1 and TRBJ1-2): SAVISQKPSRDICQRGTSLTIQCQVDSQVTMMFWYRQQPGQSLTLIATANQGSEATYESGFVIDKFPISRPNLTFSTLTVSNMSPEDSSIYLCSVERGQTTNYGYTFGSGTRLTVV.

This chain uses TRBV4-1 with TRBJ2-1; TCRdb selects TRBD1, and the lack of DNA leaves this call unchecked. Germline loops: CDR1 MGHRA, CDR2 YSYEKL. This CDR3 region has 16 residues. CDR3 amino acids: CASSLGQGMWDNEQFF.

The V call is TRBV30, the J call TRBJ2-2; TCRdb lists TRBD1, though no DNA is available to test this call. CDR1 GTSNPN and CDR2 SVGIG come from the germline V gene (reference sequence). The CDR3 covers 14 residues. Here the CDR3 reads CAWTGGAGTGELFF.

This rearrangement joins TRBV7-8 to TRBJ2-7. The CDR3 consists of 12 residues. Germline CDR1 and CDR2: SGHVS and FQNEAQ. The CDR3 here is CASSLTAYEQYF.

J is TRBJ2-7 and V is TRBV5-4; TCRdb proposes TRBD1, but this gene call is untestable without DNA. The germline V gene has CDR1 SGHNT and CDR2 YYREEE (reference sequence). The CDR3 is 14 amino acids. CDR3: CASSSQGVNYEQYF.

The chain links TRBV18 to TRBJ2-1. The V gene's germline CDR1 is KGHSH and CDR2 LQKENI. The CDR3 loop spans 14 amino acids. This CDR3 is CASSPLDSYNEQFF.

The rearrangement joins TRBV18 to TRBJ2-6. CDR3 length equals 18 residues. The germline V gene encodes CDR1 KGHSH and CDR2 LQKENI. The CDR3 is CASSPQLPIDSGANVLTF.

V usage is TRBV12-3 or TRBV12-4 and J usage is TRBJ1-4. The CDR3 totals 13 residues. CDR3 region: CASSFIGSEKLFF.

The V gene is TRBV7-8, the J gene TRBJ2-5; absent DNA, TCRdb's TRBD2 call cannot be checked. Germline CDR1 and CDR2: SGHVS and FQNEAQ. CDR3 size: 19 residues. CDR3 residues: CASSLAWSSGGRNQETQYF.

The chain couples TRBV7-3 to TRBJ1-6; TCRdb calls TRBD1, which cannot be checked without DNA. The CDR3 has 14 residues. Per germline, CDR1 SGHTA and CDR2 FQGTGA. CDR3 loop: CASSFGPTDSPLHF.

The chain joins TRBV5-8 to TRBJ2-3. Germline V lookup: CDR1 SGHTS, CDR2 YDEGEE. CDR3 length: 14 amino acids. The CDR3 spells CASSSGQVWDTQYF.